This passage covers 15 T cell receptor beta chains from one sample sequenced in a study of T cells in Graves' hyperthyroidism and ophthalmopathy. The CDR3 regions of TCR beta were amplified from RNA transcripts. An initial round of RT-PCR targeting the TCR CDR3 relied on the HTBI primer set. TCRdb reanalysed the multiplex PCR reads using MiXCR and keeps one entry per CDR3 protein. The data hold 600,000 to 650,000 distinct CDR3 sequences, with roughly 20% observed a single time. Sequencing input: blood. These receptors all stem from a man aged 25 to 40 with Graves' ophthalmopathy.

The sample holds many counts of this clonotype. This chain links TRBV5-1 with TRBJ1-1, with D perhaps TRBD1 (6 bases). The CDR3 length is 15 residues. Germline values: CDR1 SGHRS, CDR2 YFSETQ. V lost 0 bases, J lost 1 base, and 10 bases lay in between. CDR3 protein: CASSLAGTTNTEAFF. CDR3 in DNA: TGCGCCAGCAGCTTGGCCGGGACAACGAACACTGAAGCTTTCTTT.

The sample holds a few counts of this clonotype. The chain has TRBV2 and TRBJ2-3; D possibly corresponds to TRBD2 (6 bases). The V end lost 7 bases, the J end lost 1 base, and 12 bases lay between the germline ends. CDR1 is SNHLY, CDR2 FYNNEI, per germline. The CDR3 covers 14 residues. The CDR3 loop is CASNWGVGTDTQYF. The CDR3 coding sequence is TGTGCCAGCAATTGGGGGGTCGGCACAGATACGCAGTATTTT.

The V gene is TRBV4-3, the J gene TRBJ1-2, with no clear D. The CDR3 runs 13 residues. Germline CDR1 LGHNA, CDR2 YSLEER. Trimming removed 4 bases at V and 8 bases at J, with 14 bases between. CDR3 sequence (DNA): TGCGCCAGCAGCCGGGAGGATGGGAGAGGCTACACCTTC. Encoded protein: CASSREDGRGYTF.

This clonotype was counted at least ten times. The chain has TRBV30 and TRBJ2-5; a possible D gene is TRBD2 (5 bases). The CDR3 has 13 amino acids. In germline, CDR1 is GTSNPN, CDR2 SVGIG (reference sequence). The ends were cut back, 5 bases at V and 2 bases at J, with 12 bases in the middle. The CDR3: CAWDGTGQETQYF. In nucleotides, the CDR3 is TGTGCCTGGGACGGTACGGGACAAGAGACCCAGTACTTC. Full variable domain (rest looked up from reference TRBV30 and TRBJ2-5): SQTIHQWPATLVQPVGSPLSLECTVEGTSNPNLYWYRQAAGRGLQLLFYSVGIGQISSEVPQNLSASRPQDRQFILSSKKLLLSDSGFYLCAWDGTGQETQYFGPGTRLLVL.

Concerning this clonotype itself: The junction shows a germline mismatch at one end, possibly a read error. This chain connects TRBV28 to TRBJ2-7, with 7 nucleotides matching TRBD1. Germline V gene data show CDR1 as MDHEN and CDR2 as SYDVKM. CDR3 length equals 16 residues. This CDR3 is CASSSYDRVISYEEYF. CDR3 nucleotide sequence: TGTGCCAGCAGTTCCTACGACAGGGTAATCAGCTACGAGGAGTACTTC.

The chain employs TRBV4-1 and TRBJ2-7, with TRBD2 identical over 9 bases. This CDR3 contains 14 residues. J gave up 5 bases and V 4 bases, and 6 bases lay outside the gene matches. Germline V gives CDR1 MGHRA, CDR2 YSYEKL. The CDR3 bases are TGCGCCAGCAGCCCCTTAGCGGGAGTTAACGAGCAGTACTTC. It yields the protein CASSPLAGVNEQYF.

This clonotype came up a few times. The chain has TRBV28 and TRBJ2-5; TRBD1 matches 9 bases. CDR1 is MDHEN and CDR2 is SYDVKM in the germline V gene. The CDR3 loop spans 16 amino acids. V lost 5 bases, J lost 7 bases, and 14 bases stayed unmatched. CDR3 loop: CASSPGQGWASATQYF. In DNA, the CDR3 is TGTGCCAGCAGTCCGGGACAGGGATGGGCAAGTGCGACCCAGTACTTC. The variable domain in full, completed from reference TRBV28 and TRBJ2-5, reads DVKVTQSSRYLVKRTGEKVFLECVQDMDHENMFWYRQDPGLGLRLIYFSYDVKMKEKGDIPEGYSVSREKKERFSLILESASTNQTSMYLCASSPGQGWASATQYFGPGTRLLVL.

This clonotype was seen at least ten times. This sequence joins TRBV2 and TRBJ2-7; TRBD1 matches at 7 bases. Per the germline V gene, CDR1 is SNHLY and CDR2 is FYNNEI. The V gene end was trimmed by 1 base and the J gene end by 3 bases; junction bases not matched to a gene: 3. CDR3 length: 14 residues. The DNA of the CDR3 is TGTGCCAGCAGTGAAGGGACAGGAGTCTACGAGCAGTACTTC. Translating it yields CASSEGTGVYEQYF.

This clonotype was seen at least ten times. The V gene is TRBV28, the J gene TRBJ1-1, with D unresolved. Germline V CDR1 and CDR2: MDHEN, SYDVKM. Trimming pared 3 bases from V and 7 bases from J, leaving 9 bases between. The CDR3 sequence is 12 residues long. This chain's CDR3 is CASSLTENEAFF. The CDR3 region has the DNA TGTGCCAGCAGTTTGACGGAGAATGAAGCTTTCTTT.

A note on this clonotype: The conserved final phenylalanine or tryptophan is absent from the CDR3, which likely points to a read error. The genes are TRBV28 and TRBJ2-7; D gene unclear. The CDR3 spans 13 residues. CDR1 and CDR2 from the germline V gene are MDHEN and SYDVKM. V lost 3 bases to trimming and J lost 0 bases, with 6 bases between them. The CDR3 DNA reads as TGTGCCAGCAGTTTCGGCAGCTCCTACGAGCAGTACTCC. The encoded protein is CASSFGSSYEQYS.

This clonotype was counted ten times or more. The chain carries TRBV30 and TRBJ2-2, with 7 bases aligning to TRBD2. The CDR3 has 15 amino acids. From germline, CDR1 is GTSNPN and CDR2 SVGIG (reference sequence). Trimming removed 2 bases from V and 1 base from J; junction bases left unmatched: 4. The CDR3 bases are TGTGCCTGGAGTCGAGCGGGACTGAACACCGGGGAGCTGTTTTTT. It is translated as CAWSRAGLNTGELFF.

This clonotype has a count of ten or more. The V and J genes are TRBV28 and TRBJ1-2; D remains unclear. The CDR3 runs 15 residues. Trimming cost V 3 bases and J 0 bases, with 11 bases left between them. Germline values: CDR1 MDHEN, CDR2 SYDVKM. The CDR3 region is CASSLSRGANYGYTF. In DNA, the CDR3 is TGTGCCAGCAGTTTGTCTAGAGGTGCTAACTATGGCTACACCTTC.

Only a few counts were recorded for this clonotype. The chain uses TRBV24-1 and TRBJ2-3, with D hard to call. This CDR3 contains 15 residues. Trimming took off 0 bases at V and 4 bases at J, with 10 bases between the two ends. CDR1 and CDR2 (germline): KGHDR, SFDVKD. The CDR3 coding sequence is TGTGCCACCAGTGATTTGAAGAAGACGGCAGATACGCAGTATTTT. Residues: CATSDLKKTADTQYF.

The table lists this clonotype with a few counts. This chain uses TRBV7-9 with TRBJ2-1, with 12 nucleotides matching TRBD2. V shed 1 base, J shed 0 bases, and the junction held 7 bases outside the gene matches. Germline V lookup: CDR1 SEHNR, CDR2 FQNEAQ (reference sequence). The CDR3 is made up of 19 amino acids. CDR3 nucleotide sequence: TGTGCCAGCAGCTTAGGTGGGACTAGCGGGCGCTACTCCTACAATGAGCAGTTCTTC. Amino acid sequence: CASSLGGTSGRYSYNEQFF.

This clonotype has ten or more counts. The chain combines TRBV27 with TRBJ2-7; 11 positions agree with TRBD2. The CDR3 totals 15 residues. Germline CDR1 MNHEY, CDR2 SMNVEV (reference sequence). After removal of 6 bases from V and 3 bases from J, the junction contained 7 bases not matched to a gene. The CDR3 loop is CASSPLAGVGYEQYF. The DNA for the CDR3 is TGTGCCAGCAGCCCACTAGCGGGAGTTGGCTACGAGCAGTACTTC.